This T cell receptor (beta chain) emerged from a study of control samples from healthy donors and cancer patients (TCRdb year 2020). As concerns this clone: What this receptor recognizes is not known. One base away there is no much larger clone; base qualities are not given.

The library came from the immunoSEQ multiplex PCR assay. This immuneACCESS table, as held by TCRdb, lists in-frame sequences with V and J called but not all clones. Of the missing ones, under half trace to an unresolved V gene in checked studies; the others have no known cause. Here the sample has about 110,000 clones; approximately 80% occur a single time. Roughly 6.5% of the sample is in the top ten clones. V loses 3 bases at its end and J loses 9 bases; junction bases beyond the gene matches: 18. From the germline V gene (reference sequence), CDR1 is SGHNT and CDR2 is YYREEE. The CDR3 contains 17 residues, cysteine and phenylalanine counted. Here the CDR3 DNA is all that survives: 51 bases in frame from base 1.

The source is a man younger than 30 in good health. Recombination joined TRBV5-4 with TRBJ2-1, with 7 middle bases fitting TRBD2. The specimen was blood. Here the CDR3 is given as CASSSQGAGPKKSEQFF. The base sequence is TGTGCCAGCAGCTCCCAGGGAGCGGGGCCTAAGAAGAGTGAGCAGTTCTTC.